Shown below are 6 T cell receptor beta chains from a single sample sequenced in a study of blood T cells in healthy people across ages. A second about 6 to 12 cycle PCR used barcoded and J-beta primers. TCRdb analysed the 5' RACE reads with MiXCR anew, one entry per CDR3 protein. The sample consists of 550,000 to 750,000 distinct CDR3 sequences, approximately 21% of them appearing once. Sequenced: blood. These receptors all come from a man between 65 and 85 years old in good health.

Concerning this clonotype itself: One junction end does not reproduce the germline sequence, and a read error may be involved. This rearrangement joins TRBV7-7 to TRBJ2-5; D is unresolved. Germline V gives CDR1 SSHAT, CDR2 FNYEAQ (reference sequence). The CDR3 is 15 amino acids. The CDR3 is CASSFIYGGQETQYF. CDR3 in DNA: TGTGCTAGCAGCTTCATCTACGGCGGACAAGAGACCCAGTACTTC.

V and J are TRBV7-2 and TRBJ2-5, with a weak D call TRBD2 (5 bases). The end of the DNA aligns better with TRBJ2-1, so the J call may be wrong. The CDR3 runs to 12 residues. Germline CDR1 and CDR2: SGHTA and FQGNSA. CDR3 bases: TGTGCCAGCTCAACCAATAGCGATGAGCAGTTCTTC. It yields the protein CASSTNSDEQFF.

The DNA of the CDR3 is TGTGCCAGTAAGGACAGGGACAGCAATCAGCCCCAGCATTTT. This gives the protein CASKDRDSNQPQHF. The V call is TRBV19, the J call TRBJ1-5, with 8 positions matching TRBD1. This CDR3 has 14 residues. With V trimmed by 7 bases and J by 1 base, 3 bases remained unmatched. The germline CDR1 and CDR2 sequences are LNHDA and SQIVND (reference sequence).

The chain is built from TRBV25-1 and TRBJ2-3; D unresolved. The V end was cut by 1 base, the J end by 4 bases, with 9 bases between. CDR1 MGHDK and CDR2 SYGVNS come from the germline V gene. The CDR3 consists of 14 residues. CDR3 coding DNA: TGTGCCAGCAGTGAATTGGCTAGTGCAGATACGCAGTATTTT. Amino acid sequence: CASSELASADTQYF.

CDR3 sequence reads: CASSPGPSGRAYNEQFF. DNA for the CDR3: TGTGCCAGCTCACCAGGGCCTAGCGGGAGGGCTTACAATGAGCAGTTCTTC. The chain is built from TRBV18 and TRBJ2-1; the match to TRBD2 covers 12 bases. V dropped 2 bases and J dropped 4; count of bases not matched to a gene: 6. The CDR3 runs to 17 residues. Per the germline V gene, CDR1 is KGHSH and CDR2 is LQKENI.

This clonotype has just a few counts. This rearrangement joins TRBV12-3 or TRBV12-4 to TRBJ2-5; D is unclear. The CDR3 contains 13 residues. Trimming cost V 8 bases and J 5 bases, with 15 bases left between them. The CDR3 reads CASSPWDQETQYF. The DNA for the CDR3 is TGTGCCAGCTCCCCATGGGATCAGGAGACCCAGTACTTC.